This is a list of T cell receptor beta chains from one sample in a study of PD-1 blockade in classical Hodgkin lymphoma. The table came from immunoSEQ multiplex PCR; TCRdb's copy has only in-frame clones and leaves some out. The data hold about 39,000 clones, with 77% observed a single time. Specimen: peripheral blood mononuclear cells (PBMCs), collected before the fourth cycle of nivolumab. The receptors derive from a human donor with classical Hodgkin lymphoma. Both conserved end residues are part of each CDR3. A D gene is named only where the DNA matches it firmly. Expanded clones are given a class, and other clones once, few, many or no size at all.

size	J	D	V	CDR3	DNA
-	TRBJ1-5	-	TRBV7-8	CASSSDGTRKQPQHF	TGTGCCAGCAGCTCAGACGGGACGAGGAAACAGCCCCAGCATTTT
-	TRBJ1-3	-	TRBV28	CASNYRAGNTIYF	TGTGCCAGCAATTATAGAGCTGGAAACACCATATATTTT
once	TRBJ1-3	TRBD1	TRBV27	CASSVGQGLFMADLGNTIYF	TGTGCCAGCAGTGTCGGACAGGGCCTTTTTATGGCCGATCTTGGAAACACCATATATTTT
-	TRBJ1-1	TRBD1	TRBV4-1	CASSQGTGTVIMNTEAFF	TGCGCCAGCAGCCAAGGGACAGGGACGGTAATCATGAACACTGAAGCTTTCTTT
-	TRBJ2-1	TRBD2	TRBV15	CATSRQTSGGRNEQFF	TGTGCCACCAGCAGACAGACTAGCGGGGGACGGAATGAGCAGTTCTTC
once	TRBJ1-1	-	TRBV4-1	CASSPREGGTEAFF	TGCGCCAGCAGCCCGAGGGAGGGTGGGACTGAAGCTTTCTTT
-	TRBJ1-6	-	TRBV7-4	CASSLFRGQGDNSPLHF	TGTGCCAGCAGCTTATTCCGGGGGCAGGGCGATAATTCACCCCTCCACTTT
-	TRBJ2-7	-	TRBV18	CASSPYGQTYEQYF	TGTGCCAGCTCACCATACGGACAGACCTACGAGCAGTACTTC
-	TRBJ1-5	TRBD1	TRBV2	CASSGTGDWEPQHF	TGTGCCAGCAGTGGGACAGGGGATTGGGAGCCCCAGCATTTT
-	TRBJ2-1	-	TRBV7-2	CASSWDWSSYNEQFF	TGTGCCAGCAGCTGGGACTGGAGCTCCTACAATGAGCAGTTCTTC
-	TRBJ1-5	-	TRBV6-1	CASREDSNQPQHF	TGTGCCAGCAGAGAAGACAGTAATCAGCCCCAGCATTTT
-	TRBJ1-4	-	TRBV2	CASSEDQGTNEKLFF	TGTGCCAGCAGTGAAGACCAGGGGACTAATGAAAAACTGTTTTTT
once	TRBJ1-1	TRBD1	TRBV7-9	CASSSAGGSNTEAFF	TGTGCCAGCAGTTCTGCAGGGGGCTCGAACACTGAAGCTTTCTTT
-	TRBJ2-7	-	TRBV4-3	CASSVTWTEPSYEQYF	TGCGCCAGCAGCGTCACGTGGACAGAGCCCTCCTACGAGCAGTACTTC
-	TRBJ1-1	-	TRBV7-2	CASSLALYGTTEAFF	TGTGCCAGCAGCTTAGCGCTCTATGGGACCACTGAAGCTTTCTTT
-	TRBJ1-2	-	TRBV11-2	CASSLRPWQVNYGYTF	TGTGCCAGCAGCTTACGCCCCTGGCAGGTTAACTATGGCTACACCTTC
once	TRBJ2-3	TRBD2	TRBV10-1	CASRSAGGPAISQYF	TGCGCCAGCAGATCAGCGGGGGGGCCCGCCATATCGCAGTATTTT
-	TRBJ2-2	-	TRBV4-3	CASSLSLSGELFF	TGCGCCAGCAGCCTTTCCCTTTCCGGGGAGCTGTTTTTT
-	TRBJ1-4	-	TRBV9	CASSTGHREKLFF	TGTGCCAGCAGTACGGGACACCGTGAAAAACTGTTTTTT
-	TRBJ1-1	TRBD1	TRBV2	CASSPPGQRRVNTEAFF	TGTGCCAGCAGTCCTCCGGGACAGCGTCGTGTCAACACTGAAGCTTTCTTT
-	TRBJ1-4	-	TRBV6-5	CASSYSYSGVVEKLFF	TGTGCCAGCAGTTACTCGTACTCAGGGGTTGTTGAAAAACTGTTTTTT
medium-sized	TRBJ2-2	TRBD2	TRBV7-6	CASSSGTSGGTNTGELFF	TGTGCCAGCAGCTCCGGGACTAGCGGGGGGACGAACACCGGGGAGCTGTTTTTT
-	TRBJ2-3	-	TRBV19	CASSMDGSTDTQYF	TGTGCCAGTAGTATGGACGGGAGCACAGATACGCAGTATTTT
-	TRBJ2-1	-	TRBV7-2	CASTLSSEQFF	TGTGCCAGCACCTTATCCAGTGAGCAGTTCTTC
-	TRBJ2-5	TRBD2	TRBV4-2	CASSQVRGGAFETQYF	TGTGCCAGCAGCCAAGTTCGGGGGGGGGCCTTCGAGACCCAGTACTTC
-	TRBJ1-4	-	TRBV4-3	CASSQDRAEKLFF	TGCGCCAGCAGCCAAGACCGGGCTGAAAAACTGTTTTTT
-	TRBJ2-3	TRBD2	TRBV28	CASSLGAGDFTDTQYF	TGTGCCAGCAGTTTAGGAGCGGGGGACTTCACAGATACGCAGTATTTT
-	TRBJ1-5	-	TRBV10-2	CASSPGNQPQHF	TGCGCCAGCTCACCCGGCAATCAGCCCCAGCATTTT